This T cell receptor (beta chain) was found in a study of blood T cell repertoires in COVID-19. Study overall: From the United States, Italy and Spain came samples of acute and convalescent COVID-19. PBMCs, B-cell-depleted T cells, or T cells were the source of the cDNA or gDNA that made up the material.

The CDR3 sequence is 13 residues long. V was pared by 4 bases and J by 4 bases, with 4 bases of the junction left unmatched. CDR1 SGHDT and CDR2 YYEEEE come from the germline V gene. The authors' processing: Counts of nucleated cells, estimated from reference gene primer amplification, were obtained. Using immunoSEQ multiplex PCR, the repertoire was profiled, and TCRdb retains in-frame clones only, with some absent. V, J and clone size derive from that table, while D and trimming were established from the DNA sequence. The sample shows about 190,000 clones, about four fifths of them seen only once. The sequenced sample consisted of peripheral blood. The receptor was derived from a woman in her 70s with active or convalescent COVID-19. This chain links TRBV5-6 with TRBJ2-5; 7 bases line up with TRBD2. For the CDR3, the DNA is TGTGCCAGCAGCGGGACTAAATTAGAGACCCAGTACTTC. Its translation is CASSGTKLETQYF.